The 25 T cell receptor beta chains listed next were all sequenced from one sample in a study of T cells in Graves' hyperthyroidism and ophthalmopathy. Amplification yielded TCR beta CDR3 regions, with RNA transcripts as the source. RT-PCR in the first round (using the HTBI primer set) targeted the TCR CDR3. Each CDR3 protein is one row after TCRdb ran MiXCR on the multiplex PCR reads. The profile shows more than 300,000 distinct CDR3 sequences, roughly 20% of them singletons. Sequencing used blood. Receptors originate from a man aged 18 to 29 with Graves' ophthalmopathy.

The rearrangement links TRBV10-3 to TRBJ2-3; the match to TRBD2 covers 9 bases. This CDR3 is built from 15 residues. V was pared by 8 bases and J by 4 bases, with 10 bases of the junction left unmatched. Per germline, CDR1 ENHRY and CDR2 SYGVKD. The CDR3 loop reads CAIGLAGEAADTQYF. The CDR3 DNA is TGTGCCATCGGCTTAGCGGGAGAAGCGGCAGATACGCAGTATTTT.

Concerning this clonotype itself: A much larger clone lies one base from this, so it may be a read error. The J gene is TRBJ2-1, the V gene TRBV3-1, with 7 bases matching TRBD2. CDR3 length equals 11 residues. From germline, CDR1 is LGHDT and CDR2 YNNKEL (reference sequence). Trimming took 4 bases from V and 10 from J; bases not matched to a gene: 1. CDR3 coding DNA: TGTGCCAGCAGCCCACTAGCGGAGCAGTTCTTC. Translating gives CASSPLAEQFF.

The V and J genes are TRBV5-4 and TRBJ2-1; 8 bases align to TRBD2. V shed 0 bases and J 5 bases; nucleotides not matched to a gene: 10. The CDR3 loop spans 17 amino acids. CDR1 SGHNT and CDR2 YYREEE come from the germline V gene (reference sequence). CDR3 nucleotides: TGTGCCAGCAGCTTGGCCTCCGGGGGGGGGGCCCACAATGAGCAGTTCTTC. This encodes CASSLASGGGAHNEQFF.

This clonotype was counted ten times or more. As DNA, the CDR3 is TGCGCCAGCAGCGCTTCGACAGGGGCCTACGAGCAGTACTTC. It translates to CASSASTGAYEQYF. This chain joins TRBV5-1 and TRBJ2-7; TRBD1 agrees at 8 bases. The germline gives CDR1 SGHRS, CDR2 YFSETQ. The CDR3 loop spans 14 amino acids. J was trimmed by 2 bases and V by 4 bases; bases with no gene match: 5.

Concerning this clonotype: Lacking the conserved final phenylalanine or tryptophan, this CDR3 likely reflects a read error. The rearrangement uses TRBV20-1 and TRBJ2-5; possibly TRBD1 or TRBD2 for D (5 bases each). The V end was cut by 0 bases, the J end by 5 bases, with 10 bases between. From germline, CDR1 is DFQATT and CDR2 SNEGSKA (reference sequence). CDR3 length equals 13 residues. CDR3: CSARDGGGETQYL. The CDR3 DNA reads TGCAGTGCTAGAGATGGGGGTGGGGAGACCCAGTACCTC.

The CDR3 here is CASTPVRLAGPGTDTQYF. The CDR3 DNA reads as TGTGCCAGCACCCCTGTGCGACTAGCGGGGCCGGGCACAGATACGCAGTATTTT. The chain carries TRBV7-9 and TRBJ2-3, with TRBD2 identical over 11 bases. Germline-derived CDR1 and CDR2 are SEHNR and FQNEAQ (reference sequence). The junction had 13 bases not matched to a gene; V was cut back by 7 bases and J by 1 base. CDR3 length: 18 residues.

The chain combines TRBV6-5 with TRBJ1-5; D is uncertain. V was pared by 2 bases and J by 7 bases, with 9 bases between. Germline CDR1 and CDR2: MNHEY and SVGAGI. This CDR3 is built from 13 residues. The CDR3 is CASSYGLHQPQHF. The CDR3 DNA is TGTGCCAGCAGTTACGGCCTGCACCAGCCCCAGCATTTT.

The chain couples TRBV6-1 to TRBJ2-7; either TRBD1 or TRBD2 may fit D (7 bases each). Germline CDR1 reads MNHNS; CDR2 reads SASEGT. V gave up 4 bases and J gave up 5 bases, with 21 bases separating them. The CDR3 contains 16 residues. The CDR3 loop is CASSGTGAGAGNEQYF. CDR3 in DNA: TGTGCCAGCAGTGGTACAGGGGCCGGAGCGGGAAACGAGCAGTACTTC.

This clonotype showed up just a few times. The rearrangement joins TRBV18 to TRBJ1-5, with unresolved D. The V end was cut by 2 bases, the J end by 4 bases, with 6 bases between. The CDR3 runs to 13 residues. From germline, CDR1 is KGHSH and CDR2 LQKENI. CDR3 in amino acids: CASSPGMNQPQHF. The CDR3 nucleotides are TGTGCCAGCTCACCAGGGATGAATCAGCCCCAGCATTTT. The full variable domain, completed using reference TRBV18 and TRBJ1-5, is NAGVMQNPRHLVRRRGQEARLRCSPMKGHSHVYWYRQLPEEGLKFMVYLQKENIIDESGMPKERFSAEFPKEGPSILRIQQVVRGDSAAYFCASSPGMNQPQHFGDGTRLSIL.

V usage is TRBV29-1 and J usage is TRBJ1-1; D ambiguous. This CDR3 contains 12 residues. The V end was cut by 4 bases, the J end by 2 bases, with 8 bases between. Germline loops: CDR1 SQVTM, CDR2 ANQGSEA. As DNA, the CDR3 is TGCAGCGTTGTCGAGAGTAACACTGAAGCTTTCTTT. It specifies CSVVESNTEAFF. The whole variable domain, filled in from reference TRBV29-1 and TRBJ1-1, reads SAVISQKPSRDICQRGTSLTIQCQVDSQVTMMFWYRQQPGQSLTLIATANQGSEATYESGFVIDKFPISRPNLTFSTLTVSNMSPEDSSIYLCSVVESNTEAFFGQGTRLTVV.

This clonotype has ten or more counts. This chain connects TRBV4-1 to TRBJ2-7; weak D call: TRBD1 (5 bases). CDR1 is MGHRA, CDR2 YSYEKL, per germline. Trimming removed 0 bases at V and 0 bases at J, with 9 bases between. This CDR3 has 15 amino acids. The CDR3 DNA is TGCGCCAGCAGCCAAGATCAGGGTAGCTCCTACGAGCAGTACTTC. Protein: CASSQDQGSSYEQYF.

In this sample, this clonotype turned up once. The CDR3 sequence is CASSVTEYGYTF. CDR3 bases: TGTGCCAGCAGTGTAACAGAATATGGCTACACCTTC. This chain joins TRBV28 and TRBJ1-2; D uncertain. From germline, CDR1 is MDHEN and CDR2 SYDVKM. V was pared by 5 bases and J by 5 bases, with 9 bases between. This CDR3 is built from 12 residues.

In this sample, this clonotype turned up many times. V usage is TRBV7-3 and J usage is TRBJ2-3; a possible D gene is TRBD2 (5 bases). The germline V gene has CDR1 SGHTA and CDR2 FQGTGA. The CDR3 consists of 15 residues. V lost 1 base, J lost 5 bases, and 13 bases lay in between. The CDR3 loop is CASSLRGQRGDTQYF. CDR3 DNA sequence: TGTGCCAGCAGCTTAAGAGGGCAGCGAGGAGATACGCAGTATTTT.

This clonotype showed up many times. This chain links TRBV9 with TRBJ2-7, with 7 bases aligning to TRBD2. The V gene's germline CDR1 is SGDLS and CDR2 YYNGEE. J gave up 0 bases and V 4 bases, and 4 bases lay outside the gene matches. The CDR3 extends over 14 amino acids. CDR3 DNA: TGTGCCAGCAGCCCTAGCGGAAGCTCCTACGAGCAGTACTTC. Its translation is CASSPSGSSYEQYF.

The CDR3 nucleotides are TGTGCCAGCACCCCCGGGACTAGCGGGAGTGTCGGGGAGCTGTTTTTT. Protein product: CASTPGTSGSVGELFF. The chain links TRBV28 to TRBJ2-2; 14 bases align to TRBD2. Germline loops: CDR1 MDHEN, CDR2 SYDVKM. The CDR3 consists of 16 residues. Trimming took 7 bases from V and 7 from J; bases not matched to a gene: 8.

This clonotype was counted between two and nine times. The V gene is TRBV5-1, the J gene TRBJ2-7; 7 nucleotides agree with TRBD1. CDR3 length: 16 amino acids. V shed 2 bases and J 0 bases; nucleotides not matched to a gene: 8. Germline V gene sequence: CDR1 SGHRS, CDR2 YFSETQ. The CDR3 loop reads CASSLGAGTVSYEQYF. In DNA, the CDR3 is TGCGCCAGCAGCTTAGGCGCTGGGACAGTCTCCTACGAGCAGTACTTC.

This clonotype occurred many times. The chain recombines TRBV7-9 with TRBJ1-1, with D unclear. Germline V gene lookup returns CDR1 SEHNR and CDR2 FQNEAQ (reference sequence). The V and J ends lost 2 bases and 4 bases respectively, with 8 bases between them. The length of the CDR3 is 13 residues. CDR3 DNA sequence: TGTGCCAGCAGCTTACCCCCGAGCACTGAAGCTTTCTTT. As protein: CASSLPPSTEAFF.

This clonotype has only one observation. A much larger clone lies one base from this, so it may be a read error. Likely a read error: the CDR3 ends without its conserved phenylalanine or tryptophan. The chain links TRBV12-3 or TRBV12-4 to TRBJ2-7, with 8 bases fitting TRBD1. The CDR3 covers 14 residues. With V trimmed by 4 bases and J by 4 bases, 6 bases remained unmatched. The CDR3 is CASSSTRTGYEQYL. CDR3 nucleotides: TGTGCCAGCAGTTCAACCCGGACAGGGTACGAGCAGTACCTC.

This clonotype was counted a few times. The chain is built from TRBV20-1 and TRBJ2-7; 7 nucleotides line up with TRBD1. Germline CDR1 and CDR2: DFQATT and SNEGSKA (reference sequence). This CDR3 comprises 13 residues. The ends lost 7 bases at V and 4 bases at J; junction bases unmatched: 10. The DNA of the CDR3 is TGCAGTGTTCACGGACAGGACTCTTACGAGCAGTACTTC. It translates to CSVHGQDSYEQYF.

This clonotype was found a few times. The gene calls are TRBV5-1 and TRBJ2-5; D unclear. The V gene's germline CDR1 is SGHRS and CDR2 YFSETQ. V gave up 2 bases and J gave up 5 bases, with 13 bases separating them. This CDR3 has 14 residues. Written as DNA, the CDR3 is TGCGCCAGCAGCTTTCGTAGGCCCGAGGAGACCCAGTACTTC. Its translation is CASSFRRPEETQYF.

This clonotype was found many times. This chain links TRBV12-3 or TRBV12-4 with TRBJ2-7; 10 bases are a match to TRBD2. CDR3 length equals 15 residues. Trimming cost V 6 bases and J 6 bases; bases outside gene matches: 11. CDR3 sequence (DNA): TGTGCCAGCAGCCCCGCGAGCGGGGGGGCAGCCGAGCAGTACTTC. Protein: CASSPASGGAAEQYF.

The genes are TRBV28 and TRBJ2-5, with D possibly TRBD1 on 5 matching bases. The V gene lost 10 bases and the J gene lost 1 base, with 10 bases spanning the gap. In germline, CDR1 is MDHEN, CDR2 SYDVKM. This CDR3 region has 12 residues. The CDR3 loop is CATHRTQETQYF. In DNA, the CDR3 is TGTGCCACCCACAGGACCCAAGAGACCCAGTACTTC.

A note on this clonotype: Given a much more abundant clone one base away, this may be a read error. The CDR3 does not close with the conserved phenylalanine or tryptophan, likely indicating a read error. This rearrangement joins TRBV19 to TRBJ2-5; no clear D. Germline V gene sequence: CDR1 LNHDA, CDR2 SQIVND (reference sequence). The CDR3 totals 14 residues. Deletions cut 4 bases from V and 2 bases from J, with 11 bases between. The CDR3: CASSSGRFQETQYL. CDR3 nucleotide sequence: TGTGCCAGTAGTAGTGGACGCTTTCAAGAGACCCAGTACCTC.

Ten or more counts support this clonotype. This rearrangement joins TRBV3-1 to TRBJ2-2; D unresolved. Trimming cost V 3 bases and J 4 bases, with 3 bases left between them. Per germline, CDR1 LGHDT and CDR2 YNNKEL (reference sequence). This CDR3 has 12 amino acids. CDR3 DNA sequence: TGTGCCAGCAGCCATGGCACCGGGGAGCTGTTTTTT. Amino acids: CASSHGTGELFF.

This chain connects TRBV7-9 to TRBJ1-2, with TRBD1 matching 8 bases. The CDR3 runs 15 residues. Germline loops: CDR1 SEHNR, CDR2 FQNEAQ (reference sequence). V was pared by 0 bases and J by 8 bases, with 8 bases of the junction left unmatched. CDR3 sequence (DNA): TGTGCCAGCAGCTTAGCCGGGGGACAGGCGCGGGGCTACACCTTC. This codes for CASSLAGGQARGYTF.